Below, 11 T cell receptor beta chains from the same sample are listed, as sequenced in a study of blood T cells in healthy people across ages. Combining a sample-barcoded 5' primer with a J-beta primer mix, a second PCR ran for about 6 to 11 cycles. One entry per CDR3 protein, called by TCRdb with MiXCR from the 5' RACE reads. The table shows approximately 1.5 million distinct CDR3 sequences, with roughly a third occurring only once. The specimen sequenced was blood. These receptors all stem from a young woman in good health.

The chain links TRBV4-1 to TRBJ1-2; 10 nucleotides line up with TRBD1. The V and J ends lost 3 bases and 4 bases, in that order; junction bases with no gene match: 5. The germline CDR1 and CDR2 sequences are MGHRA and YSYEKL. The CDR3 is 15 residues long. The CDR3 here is CASSQRTGGGYGYTF. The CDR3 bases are TGCGCCAGCAGCCAGCGGACAGGGGGAGGCTATGGCTACACCTTC.

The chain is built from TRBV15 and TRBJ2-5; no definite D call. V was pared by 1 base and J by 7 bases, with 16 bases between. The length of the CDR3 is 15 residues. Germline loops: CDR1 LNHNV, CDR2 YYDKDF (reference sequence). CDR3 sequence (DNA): TGTGCCACCAGCAGAGTAGCTGGAGTCGACGGGACCCAGTACTTC. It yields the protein CATSRVAGVDGTQYF.

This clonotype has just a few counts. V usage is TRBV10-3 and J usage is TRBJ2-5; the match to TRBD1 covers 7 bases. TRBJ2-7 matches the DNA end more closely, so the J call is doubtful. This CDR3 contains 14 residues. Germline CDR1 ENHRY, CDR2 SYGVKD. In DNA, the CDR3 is TGTGCCACGGAGACAGGGCCCGATGGGGCCGAGCAGTACTTC. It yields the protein CATETGPDGAEQYF.

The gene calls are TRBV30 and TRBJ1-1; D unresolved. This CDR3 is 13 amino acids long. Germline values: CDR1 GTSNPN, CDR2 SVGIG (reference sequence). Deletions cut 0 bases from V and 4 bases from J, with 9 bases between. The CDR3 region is CAWSVWGSTEAFF. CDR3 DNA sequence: TGTGCCTGGAGTGTCTGGGGAAGCACTGAAGCTTTCTTT. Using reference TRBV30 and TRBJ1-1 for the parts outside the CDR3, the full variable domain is SQTIHQWPATLVQPVGSPLSLECTVEGTSNPNLYWYRQAAGRGLQLLFYSVGIGQISSEVPQNLSASRPQDRQFILSSKKLLLSDSGFYLCAWSVWGSTEAFFGQGTRLTVV.

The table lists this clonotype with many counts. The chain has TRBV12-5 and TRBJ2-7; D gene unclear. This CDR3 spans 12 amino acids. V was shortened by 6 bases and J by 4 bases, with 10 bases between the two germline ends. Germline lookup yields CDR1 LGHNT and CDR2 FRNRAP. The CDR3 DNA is TGTGCTAGTGGCCTTGACATTTACGAGCAGTACTTC. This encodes CASGLDIYEQYF.

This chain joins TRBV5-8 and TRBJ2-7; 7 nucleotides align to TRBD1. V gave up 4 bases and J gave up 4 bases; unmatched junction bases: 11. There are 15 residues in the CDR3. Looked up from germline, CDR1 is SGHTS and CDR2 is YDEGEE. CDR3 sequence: CASSPRPDRFYEQYF. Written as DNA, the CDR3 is TGTGCCAGCAGCCCCAGACCGGACAGGTTTTACGAGCAGTACTTC.

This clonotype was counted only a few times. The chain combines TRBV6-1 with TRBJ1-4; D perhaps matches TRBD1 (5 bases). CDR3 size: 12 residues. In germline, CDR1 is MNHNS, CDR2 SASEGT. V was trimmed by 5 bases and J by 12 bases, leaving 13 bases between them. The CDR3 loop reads CASSSRPGELFF. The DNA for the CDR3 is TGTGCCAGCAGTTCGCGGCCGGGGGAACTGTTTTTT.

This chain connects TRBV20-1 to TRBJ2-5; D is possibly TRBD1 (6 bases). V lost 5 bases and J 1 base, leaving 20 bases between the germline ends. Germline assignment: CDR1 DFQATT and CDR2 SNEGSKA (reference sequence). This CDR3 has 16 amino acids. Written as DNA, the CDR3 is TGCAGTGCTTTAAGTGTGTCCGGACAGCTCCAAGAGACCCAGTACTTC. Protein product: CSALSVSGQLQETQYF.

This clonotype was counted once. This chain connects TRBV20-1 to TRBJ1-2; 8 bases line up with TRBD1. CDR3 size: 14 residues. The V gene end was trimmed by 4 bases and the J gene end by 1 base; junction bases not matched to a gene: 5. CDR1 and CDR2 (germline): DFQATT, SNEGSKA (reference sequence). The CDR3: CSAKDRGFNYGYTF. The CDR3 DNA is TGCAGTGCTAAAGACAGGGGATTTAACTATGGCTACACCTTC.

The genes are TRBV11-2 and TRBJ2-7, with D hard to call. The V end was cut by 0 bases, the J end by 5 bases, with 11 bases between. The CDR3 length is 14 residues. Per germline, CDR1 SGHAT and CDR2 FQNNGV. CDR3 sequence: CASSLDEVRHEQYF. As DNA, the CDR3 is TGTGCCAGCAGCTTAGATGAGGTGCGCCACGAGCAGTACTTC.

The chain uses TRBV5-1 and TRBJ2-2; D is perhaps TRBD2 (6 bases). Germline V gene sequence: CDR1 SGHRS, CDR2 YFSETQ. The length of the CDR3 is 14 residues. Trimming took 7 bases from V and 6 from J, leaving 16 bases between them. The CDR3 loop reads CASSRLEGSGELFF. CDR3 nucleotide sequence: TGCGCCAGCTCCCGCCTGGAGGGATCCGGGGAGCTGTTTTTT.